The 30 T cell receptor beta chains below come from one sample, sequenced in a study of T-cell reconstitution after alpha-beta-depleted transplantation in children. During its preparation, the TCRbeta library received unique molecular identifiers. TCRdb reprocessed the PCR reads with MiXCR, giving one entry per CDR3 protein. The sample has a few hundred thousand distinct CDR3 sequences; around 20% are singletons. The sample here was PBMCs from the stem cell graft donor, taken from the stem cell graft. Receptor source: a human donor who donated a stem cell graft to a child with acute lymphoblastic leukemia.

The CDR3 DNA reads TGTGCCAGCAGCTACGTATACACCGGGGAGCTGTTTTTT. This translates into CASSYVYTGELFF. The V gene is TRBV7-8, the J gene TRBJ2-2; D is unresolved. This CDR3 spans 13 amino acids. V lost 4 bases and J 3 bases, leaving 6 bases between the germline ends. Per germline, CDR1 SGHVS and CDR2 FQNEAQ. The full variable domain, its missing parts supplied by reference TRBV7-8 and TRBJ2-2, is GAGVSQSPRYKVAKRGQDVALRCDPISGHVSLFWYQQALGQGPEFLTYFQNEAQLDKSGLPSDRFFAERPEGSVSTLKIQRTQQEDSAVYLCASSYVYTGELFFGEGSRLTVL.

The rearrangement uses TRBV5-6 and TRBJ1-2; D call uncertain. The length of the CDR3 is 16 residues. Germline-derived CDR1 and CDR2 are SGHDT and YYEEEE. V lost 4 bases, J lost 0 bases, and 16 bases lay in between. The CDR3 spells CASSVGRKTPNYGYTF. The CDR3 coding sequence is TGTGCCAGCAGCGTAGGACGGAAGACTCCTAACTATGGCTACACCTTC.

The gene calls are TRBV6-1 and TRBJ1-3; D remains ambiguous. Germline V lookup: CDR1 MNHNS, CDR2 SASEGT. The CDR3 totals 15 residues. Trimming pared 6 bases from V and 2 bases from J, leaving 14 bases between. The CDR3 loop reads CASSLDDTPGNTIYF. The CDR3 DNA reads as TGTGCCAGCAGCCTAGACGACACCCCTGGAAACACCATATATTTT.

This clonotype has more than one count but fewer than ten. This rearrangement joins TRBV5-1 to TRBJ1-1; 10 bases line up with TRBD1. Trimming at V came to 4 bases and at J to 4 bases, leaving 7 bases not matched to a gene. Germline CDR1 SGHRS, CDR2 YFSETQ. CDR3 size: 15 residues. The CDR3 nucleotides read TGCGCCAGCAGCCGGACAGGGGGAGGTGGCACTGAAGCTTTCTTT. It specifies CASSRTGGGGTEAFF.

This clonotype was observed many times. The rearrangement joins TRBV20-1 to TRBJ2-3, with 13 bases lining up with TRBD2. CDR3 size: 15 residues. CDR1 DFQATT and CDR2 SNEGSKA come from the germline V gene (reference sequence). Trimming took 4 bases from V and 5 from J; bases not matched to a gene: 6. CDR3 in DNA: TGCAGTGCTAAACCCACTAGCGGGAGGGTAGATACGCAGTATTTT. Its protein is CSAKPTSGRVDTQYF.

A few counts support this clonotype. This sequence joins TRBV29-1 and TRBJ2-7, with D perhaps assigned TRBD1 or TRBD2 (5 bases each). This CDR3 contains 12 residues. V was clipped by 7 bases and J by 1 base, with 11 bases between them. Germline V gene data show CDR1 as SQVTM and CDR2 as ANQGSEA. CDR3 nucleotide sequence: TGCAGCGGGGGGTATGGGTCCTACGAGCAGTACTTC. It specifies CSGGYGSYEQYF.

The chain links TRBV29-1 to TRBJ1-2; D might be TRBD1 (5 bases). Looked up from germline, CDR1 is SQVTM and CDR2 is ANQGSEA. Deletions cut 8 bases from V and 9 bases from J, with 16 bases between. CDR3 length: 11 amino acids. CDR3 residues: CSIGAEDRYTF. The DNA of the CDR3 is TGCAGCATTGGGGCGGAGGATCGCTACACCTTC.

In this sample, this clonotype turned up a few times. The V and J genes are TRBV29-1 and TRBJ2-3; no definite D call. The CDR3 covers 10 residues. The germline V gene has CDR1 SQVTM and CDR2 ANQGSEA. V lost 0 bases, J lost 6 bases, and 1 base lay in between. The DNA of the CDR3 is TGCAGCGTTGAAGATGATACGCAGTATTTT. Translation gives CSVEDDTQYF.

This clonotype turned up a few times. V and J are TRBV6-6 and TRBJ1-2; a possible D gene is TRBD1 (5 bases). The CDR3 extends over 13 amino acids. Trimming cost V 7 bases and J 7 bases, with 16 bases left between them. Germline CDR1 and CDR2: MNHNY and SVGAGI (reference sequence). CDR3 nucleotide sequence: TGTGCCAGCACCCGGACCCCTAGGGGTGGCTACACCTTC. This sequence encodes CASTRTPRGGYTF.

This clonotype has only a few counts. The chain links TRBV5-1 to TRBJ1-1, with a tentative D call TRBD1 (5 bases). The V end lost 3 bases, the J end lost 4 bases, and 10 bases lay between the germline ends. The CDR3 is 13 residues long. CDR1 and CDR2 from the germline V gene are SGHRS and YFSETQ. The CDR3 coding sequence is TGCGCCAGCAGCTCCTACGGGGCCACTGAAGCTTTCTTT. As protein: CASSSYGATEAFF.

This clonotype occurred a few times. V is TRBV5-1 and J is TRBJ2-1; D possibly corresponds to TRBD2 (7 bases). The CDR3 loop spans 14 amino acids. Germline loops: CDR1 SGHRS, CDR2 YFSETQ. V lost 4 bases and J lost 5, with 13 bases in between. This CDR3 is CASSRGDNNNEQFF. The CDR3 nucleotides are TGCGCCAGCAGCCGGGGGGACAATAACAATGAGCAGTTCTTC.

This clonotype has just a few counts. V and J are TRBV18 and TRBJ2-1; 7 nucleotides line up with TRBD2. This CDR3 has 13 residues. Germline trimming cut 2 bases from V and 5 bases from J; bases unmatched to any gene: 0. Germline V gene lookup returns CDR1 KGHSH and CDR2 LQKENI. CDR3 sequence (DNA): TGTGCCAGCTCACCAAGCGGGGACAATGAGCAGTTCTTC. This sequence encodes CASSPSGDNEQFF.

The chain couples TRBV15 to TRBJ2-2; D is perhaps TRBD2 (6 bases). Trimming took 3 bases from V and 3 from J, leaving 14 bases between them. Germline CDR1 LNHNV, CDR2 YYDKDF (reference sequence). The CDR3 extends over 16 amino acids. The CDR3 region has the DNA TGTGCCACCAGCAGTGGACCGACTAGGGACACCGGGGAGCTGTTTTTT. Residues: CATSSGPTRDTGELFF.

The chain is built from TRBV11-2 and TRBJ1-1; D might be TRBD1 (6 bases). Germline CDR1 SGHAT, CDR2 FQNNGV. V lost 5 bases and J lost 4, with 17 bases in between. The CDR3 has 15 residues. The CDR3 protein is CASSLAGARRTEAFF. CDR3 DNA: TGTGCCAGCAGCCTCGCGGGGGCTCGGCGCACTGAAGCTTTCTTT. The entire variable domain, with the rest obtained from reference TRBV11-2 and TRBJ1-1, is as follows: EAGVAQSPRYKIIEKRQSVAFWCNPISGHATLYWYQQILGQGPKLLIQFQNNGVVDDSQLPKDRFSAERLKGVDSTLKIQPAKLEDSAVYLCASSLAGARRTEAFFGQGTRLTVV.

This sequence joins TRBV11-2 and TRBJ1-3; possibly TRBD1 for D (6 bases). This CDR3 is 16 amino acids long. V dropped 3 bases and J dropped 2 bases, with 14 bases sitting between them. CDR1 SGHAT and CDR2 FQNNGV come from the germline V gene. The CDR3, as DNA: TGTGCCAGCAGCTTGGTCAGGGGAAAGGCTGGAAACACCATATATTTT. This encodes CASSLVRGKAGNTIYF.

This clonotype came up a few times. V is TRBV4-1 and J is TRBJ1-4; possibly TRBD1 for D (5 bases). Per germline, CDR1 MGHRA and CDR2 YSYEKL. V lost 0 bases and J 4 bases, leaving 18 bases between the germline ends. The CDR3 contains 18 residues. Here the CDR3 reads CASSQEGTGTLRNEKLFF. CDR3 nucleotide sequence: TGCGCCAGCAGCCAAGAAGGCACCGGGACCCTCCGTAATGAAAAACTGTTTTTT.

The J gene is TRBJ1-1, the V gene TRBV30; a weak D match, TRBD1 (6 bases). From germline, CDR1 is GTSNPN and CDR2 SVGIG (reference sequence). The V and J ends lost 0 bases and 8 bases respectively, with 16 bases between them. This CDR3 spans 14 amino acids. CDR3 bases: TGTGCCTGGAGTGTTACTGGGGGACATGAAGAAGCTTTCTTT. Translating it yields CAWSVTGGHEEAFF.

The chain carries TRBV27 and TRBJ1-2; TRBD1 matches 7 bases. This CDR3 is 14 amino acids long. Germline CDR1 MNHEY, CDR2 SMNVEV (reference sequence). Unmatched junction bases numbered 3, after V lost 5 bases and J lost 0 bases. CDR3 sequence reads: CASSATGPNYGYTF. For the CDR3, the DNA is TGTGCCAGCAGTGCGACAGGGCCTAACTATGGCTACACCTTC.

V gene TRBV12-3 or TRBV12-4 combines with J gene TRBJ1-4; 7 positions agree with TRBD1. This CDR3 has 16 residues. Trimming cost V 3 bases and J 1 base; bases outside gene matches: 5. CDR3 loop: CASSLEGAETNEKLFF. CDR3 in DNA: TGTGCCAGCAGTTTGGAGGGGGCGGAAACTAATGAAAAACTGTTTTTT.

This clonotype was detected many times. The J gene is TRBJ2-3, the V gene TRBV12-3 or TRBV12-4, with a tentative D call TRBD2 (6 bases). V was clipped by 3 bases and J by 0 bases, with 13 bases between them. This CDR3 is built from 16 residues. The CDR3 nucleotides are TGTGCCAGCAGTTTTGCGGGGAGGTCTAGCACAGATACGCAGTATTTT. This encodes CASSFAGRSSTDTQYF.

The CDR3 reads CASSLVQAKYEQYF. The DNA of the CDR3 is TGTGCCAGCAGCTTAGTACAGGCCAAGTACGAGCAGTACTTC. The rearrangement links TRBV27 to TRBJ2-7; a possible D gene is TRBD1 (5 bases). This CDR3 has 14 amino acids. V shed 6 bases and J shed 4 bases, with 16 bases lying between them. Germline CDR1 and CDR2: MNHEY and SMNVEV (reference sequence).

As DNA, the CDR3 is TGTGCCAGCAGCCAAGATTGGGGACTAGCGGGAGTGGACACCGGGGAGCTGTTTTTT. Protein sequence: CASSQDWGLAGVDTGELFF. This chain links TRBV3-1 with TRBJ2-2; 14 positions match TRBD2. Germline assignment: CDR1 LGHDT and CDR2 YNNKEL (reference sequence). Trimming at V came to 0 bases and at J to 3 bases, leaving 6 bases not matched to a gene. The CDR3 sequence is 19 residues long.

This clonotype was seen only a few times. The J gene is TRBJ2-4, the V gene TRBV4-1, with 10 bases lining up with TRBD2. This CDR3 comprises 18 residues. V lost 1 base, J lost 6 bases, and 12 bases stayed unmatched. Germline CDR1 MGHRA, CDR2 YSYEKL. CDR3 sequence reads: CASSQGLGLAGDLNIQYF. The DNA of the CDR3 is TGCGCCAGCAGCCAAGGTCTTGGGCTAGCGGGAGACTTAAACATTCAGTACTTC.

Only a few counts were recorded for this clonotype. The chain combines TRBV27 with TRBJ2-7; 10 nucleotides align to TRBD2. Germline V gene sequence: CDR1 MNHEY, CDR2 SMNVEV (reference sequence). V was clipped by 3 bases and J by 4 bases; unmatched bases: 12. The length of the CDR3 is 17 residues. The CDR3 DNA is TGTGCCAGCAGTTTCCGAGCGATTACTAGCGGGGCATACGAGCAGTACTTC. Its translation: CASSFRAITSGAYEQYF.

The V call is TRBV5-1, the J call TRBJ1-5; D ambiguous. The CDR3 sequence is 16 residues long. The ends were cut back, 0 bases at V and 5 bases at J, with 15 bases in the middle. The germline CDR1 and CDR2 sequences are SGHRS and YFSETQ. The CDR3: CASSLEGPPTHQPQHF. The CDR3 nucleotides read TGCGCCAGCAGCTTGGAGGGCCCACCCACGCATCAGCCCCAGCATTTT.

The V and J genes are TRBV19 and TRBJ1-1, with TRBD1 matching 8 bases. The V segment lost 3 bases and the J segment 0 bases; nucleotides outside the gene matches: 3. CDR3 length: 15 residues. Germline CDR1 is LNHDA and CDR2 is SQIVND (reference sequence). The CDR3 reads CASSIPGGLNTEAFF. CDR3 DNA: TGTGCCAGTAGTATTCCAGGGGGCCTGAACACTGAAGCTTTCTTT.

The chain uses TRBV21-1 and TRBJ1-5. TRBV21-1 is tagged as a pseudogene. This CDR3 has 13 amino acids. CDR3 sequence (DNA): TGTGCCAGCAGTCGCCATAGCAATCAGCCCCAGCATTTT. It specifies CASSRHSNQPQHF.

On this clonotype itself: Being one base from a much bigger clone, this may be a read error. The chain uses TRBV2 and TRBJ2-3, with D unclear. V lost 7 bases, J lost 3 bases, and 8 bases lay in between. The germline CDR1 and CDR2 sequences are SNHLY and FYNNEI. This CDR3 has 12 amino acids. CDR3 region: CASTVRTDTQYF. The CDR3 bases are TGTGCCAGCACGGTTAGGACAGATACGCAGTATTTT.

This clonotype has more than one count but fewer than ten. The chain combines TRBV4-1 with TRBJ2-1; possible D gene TRBD2, 5 bases. This CDR3 contains 18 residues. The germline gives CDR1 MGHRA, CDR2 YSYEKL. V was trimmed by 2 bases and J by 0 bases, leaving 17 bases between them. The CDR3 bases are TGCGCCAGCAGCCAAACGGTCCATTTCGGGGACTCCTACAATGAGCAGTTCTTC. Its translation is CASSQTVHFGDSYNEQFF.

V gene TRBV25-1 combines with J gene TRBJ2-2; TRBD1 is a possible D gene (5 bases). This CDR3 region has 16 residues. Germline values: CDR1 MGHDK, CDR2 SYGVNS. Trimming took off 3 bases at V and 4 bases at J, with 15 bases between the two ends. The CDR3 region is CASSDEHRPSTGELFF. The CDR3 DNA is TGTGCCAGCAGTGACGAGCACAGGCCATCCACCGGGGAGCTGTTTTTT.